This TCR beta chain was profiled in a study of cytomegalovirus exposure and HLA in healthy donors. This CDR3 region has 14 residues. CDR1 is ENHRY, CDR2 SYGVKD, per germline. V gave up 5 bases and J gave up 10 bases; unmatched junction bases: 7. A multiplex PCR was run with 60 Vbeta primers and 13 Jbeta primers. The data were produced by immunoSEQ multiplex PCR, yet TCRdb's version contains in-frame clones alone and is incomplete. The sample yields around 210,000 clones, around 80% seen once. Sequencing used PBMCs. J is TRBJ2-1 and V is TRBV10-3; 11 positions match TRBD2. This TCR was recovered from a boy aged 10-17 years in good health and CMV-seronegative. CDR3 bases: TGTGCCATCAGTTCGTCTAGCGGGAGGCCCGAGCAGTTCTTC. It specifies CAISSSSGRPEQFF.